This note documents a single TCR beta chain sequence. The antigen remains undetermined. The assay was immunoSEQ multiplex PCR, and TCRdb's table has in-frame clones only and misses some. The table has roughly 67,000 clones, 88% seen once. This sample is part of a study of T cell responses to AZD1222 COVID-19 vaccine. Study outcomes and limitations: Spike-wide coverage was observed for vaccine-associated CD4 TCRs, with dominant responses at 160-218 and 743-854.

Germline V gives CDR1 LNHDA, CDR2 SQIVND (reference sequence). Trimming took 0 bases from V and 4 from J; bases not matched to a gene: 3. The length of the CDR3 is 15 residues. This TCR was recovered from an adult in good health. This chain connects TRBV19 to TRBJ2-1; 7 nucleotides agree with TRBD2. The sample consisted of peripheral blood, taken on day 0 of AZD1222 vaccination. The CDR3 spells CASSIDGSGYNEQFF. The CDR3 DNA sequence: TGTGCCAGTAGTATAGATGGTAGCGGGTACAATGAGCAGTTCTTC.